The next 23 T cell receptor beta chains were all read from a single sample in a study of blood T cell repertoires in COVID-19. Method: immunoSEQ multiplex PCR; TCRdb's copy keeps in-frame clones and lacks some. The data contain 150,000 to 190,000 clones, around 80% of them singletons. The sample comprised PBMCs or T cells enriched from blood (not recorded which). The receptor set was obtained from a man in his forties or fifties who had recovered from COVID-19.

The gene calls are TRBV14 and TRBJ1-4, with no clear D. This CDR3 is built from 13 residues. V shed 4 bases and J shed 6 bases, with 9 bases lying between them. The germline V gene has CDR1 SGHDN and CDR2 FVKESK. The CDR3 is CASSRGLYEKLFF. Written as DNA, the CDR3 is TGTGCCAGCAGCCGAGGACTGTATGAAAAACTGTTTTTT.

This chain links TRBV5-1 with TRBJ2-1; D perhaps matches TRBD1 (5 bases). Trimming left V 4 bases short and J 3 bases short, with 11 bases between. The V gene's germline CDR1 is SGHRS and CDR2 YFSETQ. This CDR3 region has 14 residues. The CDR3 region is CASSSLTDYNEQFF. CDR3 DNA sequence: TGCGCCAGCAGCAGTTTGACAGACTACAATGAGCAGTTCTTC.

On this clone: It is likely a read error, because the conserved phenylalanine at the end of the CDR3 is missing. This sequence joins TRBV9 and TRBJ2-7, with 9 positions matching TRBD2. In germline, CDR1 is SGDLS, CDR2 YYNGEE. Trimming removed 0 bases from V and 2 bases from J; junction bases left unmatched: 6. The CDR3 length is 16 residues. For the CDR3, the DNA is TGTGCCAGCAGCGTAGAGGGTAGCGGGGGCCCCTACGAGCAGTACCTC. Translation gives CASSVEGSGGPYEQYL.

V and J are TRBV19 and TRBJ1-3, with D perhaps matching TRBD1 (5 bases). CDR3 length: 17 residues. Germline loops: CDR1 LNHDA, CDR2 SQIVND (reference sequence). The germline V and J ends were trimmed by 5 bases and 0 bases, with 17 bases remaining between them. This CDR3 is CASSPGSGLFSGNTIYF. The CDR3 DNA reads TGTGCCAGTAGTCCGGGGTCGGGACTGTTCTCTGGAAACACCATATATTTT.

The chain combines TRBV4-2 with TRBJ2-1; TRBD2 matches at 9 bases. There are 17 residues in the CDR3. Germline-derived CDR1 and CDR2 are LGHNA and YNFKEQ. V trimming: 0 bases; J trimming: 0 bases; junction bases outside the gene matches: 3. CDR3 bases: TGTGCCAGCAGCCAAGATCTAGCGGGGAACTCCTACAATGAGCAGTTCTTC. Its protein product is CASSQDLAGNSYNEQFF.

This clone was counted only a few times. This rearrangement joins TRBV2 to TRBJ1-3, with TRBD1 matching 7 bases. This CDR3 contains 13 residues. V was clipped by 5 bases and J by 2 bases; unmatched bases: 0. CDR1 and CDR2 (germline): SNHLY, FYNNEI. In DNA form, the CDR3 reads TGTGCCAGCAGTCAGGGGGCTGGAAACACCATATATTTT. Its translation: CASSQGAGNTIYF.

The chain is built from TRBV7-9 and TRBJ1-1; D is unclear. This CDR3 has 16 residues. The germline gives CDR1 SEHNR, CDR2 FQNEAQ (reference sequence). V gave up 1 base and J gave up 0 bases, with 12 bases separating them. The CDR3 nucleotides are TGTGCCAGCAGCTTAGTTACCGCGGGCCTGAACACTGAAGCTTTCTTT. Amino acid sequence: CASSLVTAGLNTEAFF.

The V and J genes are TRBV7-2 and TRBJ2-5, with 8 bases identical to TRBD1. The CDR3 loop spans 17 amino acids. With 5 bases clipped from V and 4 bases from J, the junction kept 15 bases outside the gene matches. CDR1 is SGHTA and CDR2 is FQGNSA in the germline V gene. The CDR3 DNA is TGTGCCAGCAGCCCTGTCTCCAGGGGGCCTCAGGGAGAGACCCAGTACTTC. Protein product: CASSPVSRGPQGETQYF. The full variable domain, with the rest looked up from reference TRBV7-2 and TRBJ2-5, is GAGVSQSPSNKVTEKGKDVELRCDPISGHTALYWYRQSLGQGLEFLIYFQGNSAPDKSGLPSDRFSAERTGGSVSTLTIQRTQQEDSAVYLCASSPVSRGPQGETQYFGPGTRLLVL.

V usage is TRBV9 and J usage is TRBJ1-2, with D possibly TRBD1 on 6 matching bases. This CDR3 has 13 residues. CDR1 and CDR2 (germline): SGDLS, YYNGEE. The V end lost 1 base, the J end lost 4 bases, and 8 bases lay between the germline ends. The CDR3 here is CASSVRGTYGYTF. CDR3 in DNA: TGTGCCAGCAGCGTAAGGGGGACCTATGGCTACACCTTC.

The chain carries TRBV19 and TRBJ2-7; 11 positions match TRBD1. With 8 bases clipped from V and 2 bases from J, the junction kept 2 bases outside the gene matches. This CDR3 comprises 13 residues. Per germline, CDR1 LNHDA and CDR2 SQIVND (reference sequence). The DNA of the CDR3 is TGTGCCAGTCGGGACAGGGGGACCTACGAGCAGTACTTC. Translation gives CASRDRGTYEQYF.

This clone came up a few times. The rearrangement joins TRBV19 to TRBJ2-1; 10 bases agree with TRBD1. Trimming at V came to 7 bases and at J to 1 base, leaving 7 bases not matched to a gene. Germline V gene lookup returns CDR1 LNHDA and CDR2 SQIVND (reference sequence). This CDR3 contains 16 residues. CDR3 region: CASKERDRGSYNEQFF. The CDR3 DNA sequence: TGTGCCAGTAAAGAACGGGACAGGGGATCCTACAATGAGCAGTTCTTC.

The J gene is TRBJ2-1, the V gene TRBV7-3; 11 bases agree with TRBD2. V lost 5 bases and J lost 3; bases outside the gene matches: 6. The CDR3 is 16 residues long. Germline V lookup: CDR1 SGHTA, CDR2 FQGTGA. In DNA form, the CDR3 reads TGTGCCAGCAGCCAAGAACTAGCGGGGGTCTACAATGAGCAGTTCTTC. Translated, it gives CASSQELAGVYNEQFF.

The J gene is TRBJ2-7, the V gene TRBV6-5; D not resolved. CDR1 is MNHEY, CDR2 SVGAGI, per germline. CDR3 length equals 16 residues. Trimming removed 2 bases from V and 3 bases from J, with 17 bases in between. The CDR3: CASSYGQDYGYYEQYF. The DNA for the CDR3 is TGTGCCAGCAGTTACGGGCAGGATTACGGATACTACGAGCAGTACTTC.

The CDR3 sequence is CASSRNPGGSSYEQYF. Written as DNA, the CDR3 is TGCGCCAGCAGCCGAAACCCTGGGGGGAGCTCCTACGAGCAGTACTTC. The V and J genes are TRBV5-1 and TRBJ2-7; tentative D call: TRBD2 (6 bases). The CDR3 runs 16 residues. Germline V CDR1 and CDR2: SGHRS, YFSETQ. Deletions cut 4 bases from V and 0 bases from J, with 17 bases between.

The V call is TRBV15, the J call TRBJ2-1; TRBD2 is a possible D gene (5 bases). Germline loops: CDR1 LNHNV, CDR2 YYDKDF (reference sequence). CDR3 length equals 12 residues. V lost 3 bases, J lost 9 bases, and 9 bases lay in between. CDR3 coding DNA: TGTGCCACCAGCAGGACTATTGGTGAGCAGTTCTTC. Protein sequence: CATSRTIGEQFF. Full variable domain (missing parts from reference TRBV15 and TRBJ2-1): DAMVIQNPRYQVTQFGKPVTLSCSQTLNHNVMYWYQQKSSQAPKLLFHYYDKDFNNEADTPDNFQSRRPNTSFCFLDIRSPGLGDTAMYLCATSRTIGEQFFGPGTRLTVL.

V usage is TRBV19 and J usage is TRBJ2-7; D not resolved. V shed 3 bases and J shed 2 bases, with 5 bases lying between them. The germline gives CDR1 LNHDA, CDR2 SQIVND (reference sequence). The CDR3 has 12 residues. CDR3 protein: CASSIVPYEQYF. The DNA for the CDR3 is TGTGCCAGTAGTATCGTCCCCTACGAGCAGTACTTC. The entire variable domain, with the rest obtained from reference TRBV19 and TRBJ2-7, is as follows: DGGITQSPKYLFRKEGQNVTLSCEQNLNHDAMYWYRQDPGQGLRLIYYSQIVNDFQKGDIAEGYSVSREKKESFPLTVTSAQKNPTAFYLCASSIVPYEQYFGPGTRLTVT.

As DNA, the CDR3 is TGTGCCAGCAGTTACTCGAATGTCAGGGAAAGCACCATATATTTT. Its translation is CASSYSNVRESTIYF. The V and J genes are TRBV6-5 and TRBJ1-3, with D possibly matching TRBD1 (5 bases). The CDR3 is 15 residues long. The V end was cut by 0 bases, the J end by 9 bases, with 15 bases between. The V gene's germline CDR1 is MNHEY and CDR2 SVGAGI.

The rearrangement joins TRBV18 to TRBJ1-1, with D perhaps TRBD1 (5 bases). This CDR3 is built from 15 residues. Trimming stripped 3 bases from V and 6 bases from J, with 17 bases between. Germline-derived CDR1 and CDR2 are KGHSH and LQKENI. The CDR3 coding sequence is TGTGCCAGCTCACCGGTAGCAGGGAAGGGATCTGAAGCTTTCTTT. This encodes CASSPVAGKGSEAFF.

The chain employs TRBV5-1 and TRBJ2-3; 7 positions match TRBD1. Trimming at V came to 5 bases and at J to 0 bases, leaving 9 bases not matched to a gene. The V gene's germline CDR1 is SGHRS and CDR2 YFSETQ. The CDR3 runs 16 residues. DNA for the CDR3: TGCGCCAGCAGTTTTAATACAGGGGCCAGCACAGATACGCAGTATTTT. Its protein product is CASSFNTGASTDTQYF.

The genes are TRBV7-9 and TRBJ1-4, with TRBD1 matching over 9 bases. This CDR3 comprises 16 residues. Germline lookup yields CDR1 SEHNR and CDR2 FQNEAQ (reference sequence). J lost 3 bases, V lost 4 bases, and 6 bases had no gene match. The chain's CDR3 is CASSSTGGSSNEKLFF. The CDR3, as DNA: TGTGCCAGCAGCTCGACAGGGGGTTCGTCTAATGAAAAACTGTTTTTT.

This clone was observed once. The chain uses TRBV18 and TRBJ1-1; D ambiguous. V gave up 1 base and J gave up 6 bases, with 12 bases separating them. The CDR3 length is 14 residues. Germline CDR1 reads KGHSH; CDR2 reads LQKENI. The CDR3 region has the DNA TGTGCCAGCTCACCACGAGGAAGTGTGGCTGAAGCTTTCTTT. Protein sequence: CASSPRGSVAEAFF.

The gene calls are TRBV5-4 and TRBJ1-4; a possible D gene is TRBD1 (6 bases). Germline V gene sequence: CDR1 SGHNT, CDR2 YYREEE (reference sequence). This CDR3 is 14 amino acids long. V dropped 4 bases and J dropped 7 bases, with 14 bases sitting between them. The DNA of the CDR3 is TGTGCCAGCAGCGTCCGGGGGGCGGGTGAAAAACTGTTTTTT. Translation gives CASSVRGAGEKLFF.

CDR3 DNA: TGTGCCAGCAGCCAGGACAGGAACTATGGCTACACCTTC. Translated: CASSQDRNYGYTF. The chain combines TRBV12-3 or TRBV12-4 with TRBJ1-2; the match to TRBD1 covers 7 bases. The CDR3 contains 13 residues. V shed 6 bases and J 2 bases; nucleotides not matched to a gene: 3.